One T cell receptor beta chain is described in this entry. The data originate from a study of cytomegalovirus exposure and HLA in healthy donors. The CDR3 is made up of 14 amino acids. CDR1 is MRHNA and CDR2 is SNTAGT in the germline V gene. The trim removed 6 bases at V and 3 bases at J, leaving 6 bases unmatched. The PCR employed 60 Vbeta primers together with 13 Jbeta primers. TCRdb's table, derived via immunoSEQ multiplex PCR, lists solely in-frame clones and lacks some. The sample yields 55,000 to 75,000 clones, 70% to 75% seen once. The material sequenced was PBMCs. The TCR originated in a man aged 30 to 45 in good health and CMV-seropositive. The V and J genes are TRBV6-4 and TRBJ1-2, with TRBD1 identical over 8 bases. As DNA, the CDR3 is TGTGCCAGCAGAAGGACAGGGACGGACTATGGCTACACCTTC. Amino acids: CASRRTGTDYGYTF.